The clone carrying this TCR beta chain was detected only a few times. No antigen is known for it. This record belongs to a study of cytomegalovirus exposure and HLA in healthy donors. Study summary: A previous analysis identified approximately 110 million unique TCR beta sequences derived from some 170 million T cells.

Notes on the study in general: For presence/absence analyses, sequencing depth was assumed to be roughly uniform across donors. With later analysis, a missense DCLRE1C variant became linked to TCR beta V- and J-gene trimming. CMV serostatus was the only immune exposure information that was available.

With 60 Vbeta and 13 Jbeta primers, the PCR was carried out. The protocol was immunoSEQ multiplex PCR, while the TCRdb copy is restricted to in-frame clones and leaves out a portion. The table includes some 150,000 clones, 65% to 90% detected once. Sequences were obtained from PBMCs. The TCR was taken from a woman aged 45 to 65 in good health and CMV-seropositive.

The CDR3 region has the DNA TGCGCCAGCAGCACCGGGACAGGAGACTATGGCTACACCTTC. Its protein product is CASSTGTGDYGYTF. V usage is TRBV5-1 and J usage is TRBJ1-2, with 8 positions matching TRBD1. The CDR3 totals 14 residues. Per germline, CDR1 SGHRS and CDR2 YFSETQ. Trimming cost V 4 bases and J 3 bases; bases outside gene matches: 5. The variable domain in full, completed from reference TRBV5-1 and TRBJ1-2, reads KAGVTQTPRYLIKTRGQQVTLSCSPISGHRSVSWYQQTPGQGLQFLFEYFSETQRNKGNFPGRFSGRQFSNSRSEMNVSTLELGDSALYLCASSTGTGDYGYTFGSGTRLTVV.